Below, 21 T cell receptor beta chains from the same sample are listed, as sequenced in a study of cytomegalovirus exposure and HLA in healthy donors. PCR was performed using 60 Vbeta and 13 Jbeta primers. Only in-frame clones appear in the TCRdb table, and some are missing; sequencing was by immunoSEQ multiplex PCR. In the table there are about 200,000 clones, approximately 86% of which are singletons. What was sequenced was PBMCs. The source is a woman in her thirties in good health and CMV-seronegative.

The gene calls are TRBV7-9 and TRBJ2-7; D unresolved. The V end was cut by 1 base, the J end by 2 bases, with 9 bases between. Germline values: CDR1 SEHNR, CDR2 FQNEAQ (reference sequence). This CDR3 contains 14 residues. The CDR3 DNA is TGTGCCAGCAGCTTAGGAGAGGCTCCCTACGAGCAGTACTTC. Translation gives CASSLGEAPYEQYF.

This clone was seen once. The V and J genes are TRBV4-1 and TRBJ2-5; TRBD1 agrees at 9 bases. The J call could be wrong; TRBJ2-7 is a better fit for the DNA end. Germline CDR1 and CDR2: MGHRA and YSYEKL. CDR3 length: 16 residues. CDR3 coding DNA: TGCGCCAGCAGCCAAGACCCCGGGACAGGGTCCTACGAGCAGTACTTC. Protein sequence: CASSQDPGTGSYEQYF.

The chain links TRBV9 to TRBJ1-2, with TRBD1 matching over 12 bases. Germline-derived CDR1 and CDR2 are SGDLS and YYNGEE. This CDR3 is built from 15 residues. Unmatched junction bases numbered 5, after V lost 4 bases and J lost 4 bases. As DNA, the CDR3 is TGTGCCAGCAGCATAGGGACAGGGGGCCTCTATGGCTACACCTTC. Amino acid sequence: CASSIGTGGLYGYTF.

The chain recombines TRBV7-3 with TRBJ2-3; 8 bases fit TRBD1. The CDR3 contains 16 residues. Trimming at V came to 2 bases and at J to 6 bases, leaving 10 bases not matched to a gene. Germline CDR1 SGHTA, CDR2 FQGTGA. CDR3 residues: CASSLLARGHPDTQYF. CDR3 nucleotide sequence: TGTGCCAGCAGCTTATTGGCCAGGGGGCACCCGGATACGCAGTATTTT.

The V call is TRBV7-9, the J call TRBJ2-7, with D possibly being TRBD2 (5 bases). The germline V gene has CDR1 SEHNR and CDR2 FQNEAQ (reference sequence). The CDR3 loop spans 15 amino acids. Trimming took 5 bases from V and 5 from J, leaving 19 bases between them. This CDR3 is CASSPSVQEAHEQYF. For the CDR3, the DNA is TGTGCCAGCAGCCCGAGCGTGCAGGAGGCCCACGAGCAGTACTTC.

The genes are TRBV14 and TRBJ1-2; 8 bases map to TRBD1. V shed 2 bases and J 8 bases; nucleotides not matched to a gene: 4. This CDR3 has 13 amino acids. The germline V gene has CDR1 SGHDN and CDR2 FVKESK. CDR3 DNA: TGTGCCAGCAGCCAAACCCGGACAGGGGGCTACACCTTC. Amino acid sequence: CASSQTRTGGYTF.

The gene calls are TRBV2 and TRBJ2-7; D not certain. CDR1 and CDR2 from the germline V gene are SNHLY and FYNNEI. V shed 1 base and J shed 1 base, with 11 bases lying between them. The CDR3 covers 15 residues. DNA of the CDR3: TGTGCCAGCAGTGAAGAGCAGGCGACGTCCTACGAGCAGTACTTC. It translates to CASSEEQATSYEQYF. The full variable domain, completed using reference TRBV2 and TRBJ2-7, is EPEVTQTPSHQVTQMGQEVILRCVPISNHLYFYWYRQILGQKVEFLVSFYNNEISEKSEIFDDQFSVERPDGSNFTLKIRSTKLEDSAMYFCASSEEQATSYEQYFGPGTRLTVT.

This chain connects TRBV5-1 to TRBJ1-1; possible D gene TRBD1, 6 bases. Germline assignment: CDR1 SGHRS and CDR2 YFSETQ. V shed 4 bases and J shed 2 bases, with 12 bases lying between them. The CDR3 is made up of 14 amino acids. The CDR3 sequence: CASSVHRANTEAFF. The DNA for the CDR3 is TGCGCCAGCAGCGTACACAGGGCTAACACTGAAGCTTTCTTT.

V and J are TRBV10-3 and TRBJ2-1, with 13 positions matching TRBD2. The CDR3 extends over 17 amino acids. V dropped 4 bases and J dropped 8; count of bases not matched to a gene: 11. Germline V CDR1 and CDR2: ENHRY, SYGVKD. CDR3 sequence (DNA): TGTGCCATCAGTGCGACGAGGACTAGCGGGAGTACCTATGAGCAGTTCTTC. Encoded protein: CAISATRTSGSTYEQFF.

V gene TRBV6-5 combines with J gene TRBJ2-1; 7 bases line up with TRBD1. There are 14 residues in the CDR3. The V segment lost 6 bases and the J segment 15 bases; nucleotides outside the gene matches: 17. CDR1 is MNHEY, CDR2 SVGAGI, per germline. The CDR3: CASRTGTEEQFWFF. Written as DNA, the CDR3 is TGTGCCAGCAGGACCGGGACAGAGGAGCAGTTTTGGTTCTTC.

The gene calls are TRBV4-1 and TRBJ2-1; D is possibly TRBD1 (5 bases). The V and J ends lost 6 bases and 0 bases respectively, with 12 bases between them. Germline CDR1 reads MGHRA; CDR2 reads YSYEKL. The CDR3 extends over 15 amino acids. The CDR3 coding sequence is TGCGCCAGCAGTCTACAGGAGAGCTCCTACAATGAGCAGTTCTTC. As protein: CASSLQESSYNEQFF.

The rearrangement links TRBV5-4 to TRBJ2-3, with no clear D. Germline-derived CDR1 and CDR2 are SGHNT and YYREEE (reference sequence). This CDR3 is built from 13 residues. Trimming cost V 4 bases and J 6 bases, with 12 bases left between them. CDR3 loop: CASSQTNPDTQYF. The CDR3 nucleotides read TGTGCCAGCAGCCAGACAAACCCGGATACGCAGTATTTT.

V and J are TRBV2 and TRBJ2-3; 7 bases are shared with TRBD2. CDR3 size: 13 residues. Germline V lookup: CDR1 SNHLY, CDR2 FYNNEI. Trimming took 8 bases from V and 3 from J; bases not matched to a gene: 5. CDR3 sequence (DNA): TGTGCCAGCGGGAGGGCCATTACAGATACGCAGTATTTT. Translated: CASGRAITDTQYF.

On this clone: This same CDR3 is encoded by further DNA sequences in the sample. The J gene is TRBJ2-7, the V gene TRBV9; the match to TRBD1 covers 8 bases. V lost 0 bases, J lost 4 bases, and 3 bases stayed unmatched. Germline V gene sequence: CDR1 SGDLS, CDR2 YYNGEE. The CDR3 has 14 amino acids. This CDR3 reads CASSVGDRGYEQYF. CDR3 bases: TGTGCCAGCAGCGTAGGTGACAGGGGTTACGAGCAGTACTTC.

A few counts support this clone. This chain uses TRBV6-1 with TRBJ2-1, with 11 bases fitting TRBD2. V shed 4 bases, J shed 4 bases, and the junction held 3 bases outside the gene matches. Per the germline V gene, CDR1 is MNHNS and CDR2 is SASEGT. CDR3 length: 15 residues. In DNA form, the CDR3 reads TGTGCCAGCAGTGCGGGACTAGCGGATTACAATGAGCAGTTCTTC. This codes for CASSAGLADYNEQFF.

This clone was observed a handful of times. The V call is TRBV19, the J call TRBJ1-2, with TRBD1 matching over 7 bases. V shed 9 bases, J shed 5 bases, and the junction held 12 bases outside the gene matches. CDR3 length: 14 amino acids. Germline CDR1 is LNHDA and CDR2 is SQIVND (reference sequence). In DNA form, the CDR3 reads TGTGCCAGCACCCCACTCGCGACAGGGTATGGCTACACCTTC. The encoded protein is CASTPLATGYGYTF.

This sequence joins TRBV29-1 and TRBJ2-7, with 10 positions matching TRBD2. Germline CDR1 is SQVTM and CDR2 is ANQGSEA. The CDR3 extends over 14 amino acids. J gave up 4 bases and V 6 bases, and 9 bases lay outside the gene matches. CDR3 DNA: TGCAGCGTCACTAGCGGGGACGCGCGATACGAGCAGTACTTC. Its protein product is CSVTSGDARYEQYF.

The genes are TRBV19 and TRBJ1-4; D possibly corresponds to TRBD1 (6 bases). Per germline, CDR1 LNHDA and CDR2 SQIVND (reference sequence). The germline V and J ends were trimmed by 6 bases and 0 bases, with 11 bases remaining between them. This CDR3 region has 15 residues. CDR3 residues: CASRDRGTTNEKLFF. DNA of the CDR3: TGTGCCAGTAGGGATAGGGGGACAACTAATGAAAAACTGTTTTTT.

CDR3 sequence: CSAQGTEGGGYTF. In DNA, the CDR3 is TGCAGCGCTCAAGGGACGGAGGGTGGTGGCTACACCTTC. The chain links TRBV29-1 to TRBJ1-2; D may be TRBD1 (5 bases). The germline gives CDR1 SQVTM, CDR2 ANQGSEA. V lost 7 bases and J 7 bases, leaving 19 bases between the germline ends. The CDR3 is 13 residues long. Drawing the rest from reference TRBV29-1 and TRBJ1-2, the complete variable domain is SAVISQKPSRDICQRGTSLTIQCQVDSQVTMMFWYRQQPGQSLTLIATANQGSEATYESGFVIDKFPISRPNLTFSTLTVSNMSPEDSSIYLCSAQGTEGGGYTFGSGTRLTVV.

The rearrangement links TRBV10-3 to TRBJ1-3; no firm D call. The CDR3 has 15 residues. CDR1 is ENHRY, CDR2 SYGVKD, per germline. The V gene lost 2 bases and the J gene lost 2 bases, with 10 bases spanning the gap. CDR3 residues: CAISEESLAGNTIYF. DNA of the CDR3: TGTGCCATCAGTGAGGAGTCCTTAGCTGGAAACACCATATATTTT.

The V call is TRBV29-1, the J call TRBJ2-7, with D perhaps matching TRBD2 (6 bases). V lost 6 bases and J lost 6, with 12 bases in between. Germline V gene sequence: CDR1 SQVTM, CDR2 ANQGSEA. The CDR3 extends over 11 amino acids. CDR3 sequence reads: CSVHLGGEQYF. Here the CDR3 DNA reads TGCAGCGTCCACCTGGGGGGCGAGCAGTACTTC.